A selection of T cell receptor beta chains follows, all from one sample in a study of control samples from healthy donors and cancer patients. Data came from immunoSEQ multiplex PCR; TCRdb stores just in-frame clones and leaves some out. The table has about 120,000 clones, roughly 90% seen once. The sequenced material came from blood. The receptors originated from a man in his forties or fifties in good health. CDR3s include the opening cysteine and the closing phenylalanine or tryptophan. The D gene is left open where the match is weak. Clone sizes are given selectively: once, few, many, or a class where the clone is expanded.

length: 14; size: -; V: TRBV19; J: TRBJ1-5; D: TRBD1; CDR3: CASTYGQGNQPQHF; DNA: TGTGCCAGTACCTACGGACAGGGGAATCAGCCCCAGCATTTT
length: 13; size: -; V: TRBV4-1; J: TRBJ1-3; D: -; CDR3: CASSQERRNTIYF; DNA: TGCGCCAGCAGCCAAGAAAGGAGAAACACCATATATTTT
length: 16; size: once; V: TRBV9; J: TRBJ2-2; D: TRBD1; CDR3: CASSVGQGANTGELFF; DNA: TGTGCCAGCAGCGTAGGGCAGGGGGCAAACACCGGGGAGCTGTTTTTT
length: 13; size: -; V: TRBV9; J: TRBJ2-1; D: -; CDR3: CASSAETGLEQFF; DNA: TGTGCCAGCAGCGCAGAAACAGGGCTGGAGCAGTTCTTC
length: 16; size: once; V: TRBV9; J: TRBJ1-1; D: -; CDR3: CASSVEDNRVGTEAFF; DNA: TGTGCCAGCAGCGTAGAGGACAACAGGGTAGGGACTGAAGCTTTCTTT
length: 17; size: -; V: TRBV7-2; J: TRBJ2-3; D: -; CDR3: CASSRPNFLLSTDTQYF; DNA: TGTGCCAGCAGCCGTCCTAATTTCTTACTATCGACAGATACGCAGTATTTT
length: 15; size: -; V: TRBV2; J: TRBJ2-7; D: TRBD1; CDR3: CASSERMGQVYEQYF; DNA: TGTGCCAGCAGTGAAAGAATGGGACAGGTTTACGAGCAGTACTTC
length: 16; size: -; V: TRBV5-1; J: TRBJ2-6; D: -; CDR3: CASSLGGDSGANVLTF; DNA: TGCGCCAGCAGCTTGGGGGGCGATTCTGGGGCCAACGTCCTGACTTTC
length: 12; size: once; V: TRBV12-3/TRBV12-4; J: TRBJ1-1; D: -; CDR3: CASTDERPEAFF; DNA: TGTGCCAGCACCGATGAACGCCCCGAAGCTTTCTTT
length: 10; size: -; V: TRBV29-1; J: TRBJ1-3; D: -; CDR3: CSGLGNTIYF; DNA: TGCAGCGGCCTCGGAAACACCATATATTTT
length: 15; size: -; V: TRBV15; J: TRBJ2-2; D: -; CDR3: CATSRDEGDSGELFF; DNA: TGTGCCACCAGCAGAGATGAGGGGGATTCCGGGGAGCTGTTTTTT
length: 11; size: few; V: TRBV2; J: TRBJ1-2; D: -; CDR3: CASSETGSRTF; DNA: TGTGCCAGCAGTGAAACGGGGTCTCGGACCTTC
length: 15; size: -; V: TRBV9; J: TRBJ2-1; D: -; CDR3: CASSGTQSSYNEQFF; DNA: TGTGCCAGCAGCGGGACCCAGAGCTCCTACAATGAGCAGTTCTTC
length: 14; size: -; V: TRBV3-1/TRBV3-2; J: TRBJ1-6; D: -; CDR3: CASSQGVFNSPLHF; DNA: TGTGCCAGCAGCCAAGGAGTCTTTAATTCACCCCTCCACTTT
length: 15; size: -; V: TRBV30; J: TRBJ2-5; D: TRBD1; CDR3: CAWRLGTGGKETQYF; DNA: TGTGCCTGGCGACTCGGGACAGGGGGAAAAGAGACCCAGTACTTC
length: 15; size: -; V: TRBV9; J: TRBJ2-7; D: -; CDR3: CASSVGGNIRYEQYF; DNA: TGTGCCAGCAGCGTAGGGGGTAACATTCGCTACGAGCAGTACTTC
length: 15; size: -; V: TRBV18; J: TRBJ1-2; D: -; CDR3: CASSPPVAGQIGYTF; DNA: TGTGCCAGCTCACCACCTGTAGCGGGACAAATCGGCTACACCTTC
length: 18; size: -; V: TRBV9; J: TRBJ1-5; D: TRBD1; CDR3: CASSVDGEDRGQNQPQHF; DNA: TGTGCCAGCAGCGTAGATGGGGAGGACAGGGGCCAGAATCAGCCCCAGCATTTT
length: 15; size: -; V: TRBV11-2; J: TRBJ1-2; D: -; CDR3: CASSARTETFYGYTF; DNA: TGTGCCAGCAGCGCAAGGACGGAGACGTTCTATGGCTACACCTTC
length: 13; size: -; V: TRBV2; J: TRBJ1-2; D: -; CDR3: CASSDEVNYGYTF; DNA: TGTGCCAGCAGCGATGAGGTGAACTATGGCTACACCTTC
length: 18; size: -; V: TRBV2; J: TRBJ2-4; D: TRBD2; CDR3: CASSESSSGGLAKNIQYF; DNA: TGTGCCAGCAGTGAATCTTCTAGCGGGGGTTTAGCCAAAAACATTCAGTACTTC
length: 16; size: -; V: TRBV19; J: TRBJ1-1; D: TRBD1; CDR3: CASTPRGGRMNTEAFF; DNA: TGTGCCAGTACCCCAAGAGGGGGCCGAATGAACACTGAAGCTTTCTTT
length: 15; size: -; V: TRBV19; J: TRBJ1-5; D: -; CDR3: CASSMGSYSNQPQHF; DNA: TGTGCCAGTAGTATGGGCAGTTATAGCAATCAGCCCCAGCATTTT
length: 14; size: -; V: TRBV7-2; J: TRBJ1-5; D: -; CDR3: CASSLAGSNQPQHF; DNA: TGTGCCAGCAGCCTAGCGGGGAGCAATCAGCCCCAGCATTTT
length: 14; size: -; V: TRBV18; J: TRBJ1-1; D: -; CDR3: CASSPPNPDGSAFF; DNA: TGTGCCAGCTCACCCCCAAATCCGGACGGTTCCGCTTTCTTT
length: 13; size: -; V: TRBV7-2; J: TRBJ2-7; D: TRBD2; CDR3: CASSPGGFYEQYF; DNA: TGTGCCAGCAGCCCCGGGGGGTTCTACGAGCAGTACTTC
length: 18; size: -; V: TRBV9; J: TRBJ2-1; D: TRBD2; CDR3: CASSVPRGGASSYNEQFF; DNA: TGTGCCAGCAGCGTACCCCGGGGAGGGGCTTCATCCTACAATGAGCAGTTCTTC
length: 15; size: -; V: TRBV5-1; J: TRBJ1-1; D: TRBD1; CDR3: CASSSLGRGPTEAFF; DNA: TGCGCCAGCAGCTCCCTGGGCAGGGGGCCCACTGAAGCTTTCTTT
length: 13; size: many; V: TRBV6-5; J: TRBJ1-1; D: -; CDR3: CASSYRPQAEAFF; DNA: TGTGCCAGCAGTTACCGTCCCCAGGCTGAAGCTTTCTTT
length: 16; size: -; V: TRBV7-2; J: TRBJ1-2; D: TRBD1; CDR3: CASSFDPGQGSGGYTF; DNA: TGTGCCAGCAGCTTCGACCCGGGACAGGGGTCGGGCGGCTACACCTTC
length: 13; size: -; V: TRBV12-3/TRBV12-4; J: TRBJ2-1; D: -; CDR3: CASKPGPYNEQFF; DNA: TGTGCCAGCAAACCGGGACCATACAATGAGCAGTTCTTC